Sequencing of this TCR beta chain was carried out in a study of cytomegalovirus exposure and HLA in healthy donors. Trimming took 5 bases from V and 4 from J, leaving 22 bases between them. The length of the CDR3 is 17 residues. Germline loops: CDR1 MDHEN, CDR2 SYDVKM. The PCR made use of 60 Vbeta and 13 Jbeta primers. The table came from immunoSEQ multiplex PCR; TCRdb's copy has only in-frame clones and leaves some out. The table includes 60,000 to 70,000 clones, roughly 66% detected once. The receptor was isolated from a woman aged 45-59 years in good health and CMV-seronegative. This chain connects TRBV28 to TRBJ2-3; possibly TRBD2 for D (7 bases). Sequencing was performed on PBMCs. The CDR3: CASSPQGWGGTPDTQYF. As DNA, the CDR3 is TGTGCCAGCAGTCCCCAGGGGTGGGGGGGAACCCCAGATACGCAGTATTTT.